The 27 T cell receptor beta chains listed next were all sequenced from one sample in a study. Via MiXCR, TCRdb re-called the 5' RACE reads, giving one row per CDR3 protein. The profile covers tens of thousands of distinct CDR3 sequences, with less than 30% appearing a single time and 2% to 2.5% taken by the ten largest. Treg sorting used a CD4+CD25+CD127-/low gate. The sample comprised tumor-infiltrating Tregs sorted from the breast tumor. These TCRs come from a female donor with breast cancer.

This clonotype has a count of ten or more. This sequence joins TRBV20-1 and TRBJ2-3; D not resolved. Between the trimmed V and J ends, which lost 0 bases and 0 bases, there was a span of 10 bases. Germline V lookup: CDR1 DFQATT, CDR2 SNEGSKA (reference sequence). This CDR3 region has 15 residues. The CDR3 region has the DNA TGCAGTGCTAGAGATCGGGCACTTAGCACAGATACGCAGTATTTT. Its translation is CSARDRALSTDTQYF.

The chain links TRBV5-1 to TRBJ2-3, with 7 bases fitting TRBD1. Germline-derived CDR1 and CDR2 are SGHRS and YFSETQ. Trimming took 5 bases from V and 2 from J; bases not matched to a gene: 2. This CDR3 comprises 13 residues. The CDR3 DNA sequence: TGCGCCAGCAGGGGACAGATCACAGATACGCAGTATTTT. Translated, it gives CASRGQITDTQYF. The full variable domain, in which reference TRBV5-1 and TRBJ2-3 provide the parts outside the CDR3, is KAGVTQTPRYLIKTRGQQVTLSCSPISGHRSVSWYQQTPGQGLQFLFEYFSETQRNKGNFPGRFSGRQFSNSRSEMNVSTLELGDSALYLCASRGQITDTQYFGPGTRLTVL.

The chain has TRBV4-2 and TRBJ1-2; D gene unclear. Per germline, CDR1 LGHNA and CDR2 YNFKEQ. This CDR3 is 14 amino acids long. The germline V and J ends were trimmed by 1 base and 0 bases, with 6 bases remaining between them. CDR3 in amino acids: CASSQGATNYGYTF. The CDR3 DNA follows: TGTGCCAGCAGCCAAGGGGCGACTAACTATGGCTACACCTTC.

On this clonotype: A much more abundant neighbour one base away suggests this may be a read error. J is TRBJ2-2 and V is TRBV2; 8 bases are a match to TRBD1. The CDR3 is 15 amino acids. Germline V gene lookup returns CDR1 SNHLY and CDR2 FYNNEI. For the CDR3, the DNA is TGTGCCGGCAGCCCCGGACAGGGCCGAACCGGGGAGCTGTTTTTT. The encoded protein is CAGSPGQGRTGELFF.

The V gene is TRBV25-1, the J gene TRBJ2-1; 8 bases agree with TRBD2. The CDR3 is 20 amino acids. With V trimmed by 3 bases and J by 8 bases, 24 bases remained unmatched. Germline V gives CDR1 MGHDK, CDR2 SYGVNS. This chain's CDR3 is CASSDPFVGATSGRGDEQFF. Written as DNA, the CDR3 is TGTGCCAGCAGTGATCCCTTTGTGGGGGCTACTAGCGGTAGAGGGGATGAGCAGTTCTTC. The full variable domain, in which reference TRBV25-1 and TRBJ2-1 provide the parts outside the CDR3, is EADIYQTPRYLVIGTGKKITLECSQTMGHDKMYWYQQDPGMELHLIHYSYGVNSTEKGDLSSESTVSRIRTEHFPLTLESARPSHTSQYLCASSDPFVGATSGRGDEQFFGPGTRLTVL.

The CDR3 DNA is TGTGCCAGCGGGACCCTAGCTAACACCGGGGAGCTGTTTTTT. Protein product: CASGTLANTGELFF. The V call is TRBV9, the J call TRBJ2-2; perhaps D is TRBD1 or TRBD2 (5 bases each). V lost 7 bases to trimming and J lost 2 bases, with 12 bases between them. The CDR3 length is 14 residues. The V gene's germline CDR1 is SGDLS and CDR2 YYNGEE.

This clonotype has just a few counts. V gene TRBV20-1 combines with J gene TRBJ1-5, with D uncertain. The germline CDR1 and CDR2 sequences are DFQATT and SNEGSKA (reference sequence). This CDR3 contains 14 residues. The V and J ends lost 3 bases and 0 bases respectively, with 9 bases between them. CDR3 bases: TGCAGTGCTAGTATGGGATTTAGCAATCAGCCCCAGCATTTT. Its translation: CSASMGFSNQPQHF.

This chain uses TRBV7-8 with TRBJ2-7; 16 positions match TRBD2. CDR3 length equals 18 residues. CDR1 SGHVS and CDR2 FQNEAQ come from the germline V gene. J was trimmed by 2 bases and V by 4 bases; bases with no gene match: 8. CDR3: CASSSGGGLAGGTYEQYF. CDR3 coding DNA: TGTGCCAGCAGCTCCGGTGGGGGACTAGCGGGAGGGACCTACGAGCAGTACTTC.

In its sample, this clonotype was seen once. This may arise from a read error, as a much more abundant clone is one base away. V usage is TRBV21-1 and J usage is TRBJ2-7. TRBV21-1 corresponds to a pseudogene. The CDR3 loop spans 15 amino acids. The CDR3: CASSKGAEPPYEQYF. In DNA, the CDR3 is TGTGCCAGCAGCAAGGGTGCGGAACCCCCCTACGAGCAGTACTTC.

In regard to this clonotype: A read error is likely, as this CDR3 ends without the conserved phenylalanine or tryptophan. V and J are TRBV5-1 and TRBJ2-5; TRBD2 matches at 13 bases. Germline lookup yields CDR1 SGHRS and CDR2 YFSETQ. CDR3 length equals 16 residues. The V gene end was trimmed by 4 bases and the J gene end by 3 bases; junction bases not matched to a gene: 6. The CDR3 spells CASSPGLAGVEETQYL. CDR3 nucleotide sequence: TGCGCCAGCAGCCCCGGACTAGCGGGAGTGGAAGAGACCCAGTACCTC.

The chain links TRBV12-3 or TRBV12-4 to TRBJ1-1; no definite D call. V was cut by 5 bases and J by 0 bases, with 7 bases left in between. This CDR3 spans 13 amino acids. CDR3 sequence (DNA): TGTGCCAGCAGTCTGATCGTGAACACTGAAGCTTTCTTT. Protein: CASSLIVNTEAFF.

This clonotype came up many times. V is TRBV20-1 and J is TRBJ1-3; 9 nucleotides line up with TRBD1. This CDR3 is built from 13 residues. Germline CDR1 and CDR2: DFQATT and SNEGSKA (reference sequence). Trimming cost V 6 bases and J 5 bases; bases outside gene matches: 5. CDR3 loop: CSAGDRDRNTIYF. CDR3 DNA: TGCAGTGCCGGGGACAGGGACCGAAACACCATATATTTT.

V is TRBV5-1 and J is TRBJ1-6, with D possibly matching TRBD1 (6 bases). Germline CDR1 SGHRS, CDR2 YFSETQ. Trimming cost V 4 bases and J 6 bases, with 11 bases left between them. The CDR3 spans 14 residues. The CDR3 coding sequence is TGCGCCAGCAGCAAGGACAGAATTAATTCACCCCTCCACTTT. Protein sequence: CASSKDRINSPLHF. Together with reference TRBV5-1 and TRBJ1-6, the CDR3 gives the full variable domain: KAGVTQTPRYLIKTRGQQVTLSCSPISGHRSVSWYQQTPGQGLQFLFEYFSETQRNKGNFPGRFSGRQFSNSRSEMNVSTLELGDSALYLCASSKDRINSPLHFGNGTRLTVT.

Many counts were recorded for this clonotype. The rearrangement uses TRBV5-1 and TRBJ1-2; D is possibly TRBD1 (5 bases). Per the germline V gene, CDR1 is SGHRS and CDR2 is YFSETQ. The CDR3 is 14 residues long. The V gene lost 3 bases and the J gene lost 6 bases, with 15 bases spanning the gap. CDR3 in amino acids: CASSYDGQLDGYTF. CDR3 DNA sequence: TGCGCCAGCAGCTACGATGGACAATTGGATGGCTACACCTTC.

The sample holds many counts of this clonotype. The genes are TRBV6-1 and TRBJ1-1; D is perhaps TRBD1 (5 bases). This CDR3 contains 13 residues. The V and J ends lost 9 bases and 11 bases respectively, with 22 bases between them. Germline-derived CDR1 and CDR2 are MNHNS and SASEGT. Here the CDR3 reads CASQQDPISLAFF. CDR3 coding DNA: TGTGCCAGTCAACAGGATCCCATTTCGTTGGCTTTCTTT.

Of note for this clonotype: The junction differs from germline at one of its ends, possibly a read error. CDR3 in amino acids: CASKLPDRVSTGERFF. As DNA, the CDR3 is TGTGCCAGCAAGTTACCCGACAGGGTTAGCACCGGGGAGCGGTTTTTT. This chain connects TRBV6-2 or TRBV6-3 to TRBJ2-2; TRBD1 agrees at 7 bases. From germline, CDR1 is MNHEY and CDR2 SVGEGT. The CDR3 has 16 residues.

The sample holds a few counts of this clonotype. The chain is built from TRBV7-2 and TRBJ1-5; tentative D call: TRBD1 (6 bases). Between the trimmed V and J ends, which lost 5 bases and 6 bases, there was a span of 17 bases. CDR1 is SGHTA, CDR2 FQGNSA, per germline. CDR3 length equals 15 residues. For the CDR3, the DNA is TGTGCCAGCAGCACCGACGCAGGGGTGACTCAGCCCCAGCATTTT. As protein: CASSTDAGVTQPQHF. Full variable domain (missing parts from reference TRBV7-2 and TRBJ1-5): GAGVSQSPSNKVTEKGKDVELRCDPISGHTALYWYRQSLGQGLEFLIYFQGNSAPDKSGLPSDRFSAERTGGSVSTLTIQRTQQEDSAVYLCASSTDAGVTQPQHFGDGTRLSIL.

The rearrangement uses TRBV4-1 and TRBJ2-4; 8 positions agree with TRBD1. The CDR3 sequence is 16 residues long. V was clipped by 4 bases and J by 0 bases; unmatched bases: 5. Germline V CDR1 and CDR2: MGHRA, YSYEKL. The CDR3 sequence is CASSPRDRLAKNIQYF. CDR3 sequence (DNA): TGCGCCAGCAGCCCCCGGGACAGGTTAGCCAAAAACATTCAGTACTTC.

The rearrangement joins TRBV7-8 to TRBJ1-2; D is perhaps TRBD1 (6 bases). V was pared by 5 bases and J by 2 bases, with 15 bases between. Germline lookup yields CDR1 SGHVS and CDR2 FQNEAQ. The CDR3 runs to 15 residues. As DNA, the CDR3 is TGTGCCAGCAGCCTACAGGGTACCCTAAACTATGGCTACACCTTC. Translated: CASSLQGTLNYGYTF.

This clonotype was counted ten times or more. The CDR3 DNA reads TGTGCCAGCAGCCTATTTAGGGGCATCCTGATGCGGGATACCGGGGAGCTGTTTTTT. It yields the protein CASSLFRGILMRDTGELFF. This chain uses TRBV11-2 with TRBJ2-2, with D maybe TRBD2 (6 bases). Looked up from germline, CDR1 is SGHAT and CDR2 is FQNNGV. Trimming took 5 bases from V and 5 from J, leaving 27 bases between them. The CDR3 spans 19 residues. Together with reference TRBV11-2 and TRBJ2-2, the CDR3 gives the full variable domain: EAGVAQSPRYKIIEKRQSVAFWCNPISGHATLYWYQQILGQGPKLLIQFQNNGVVDDSQLPKDRFSAERLKGVDSTLKIQPAKLEDSAVYLCASSLFRGILMRDTGELFFGEGSRLTVL.

This clonotype was picked up a small number of times. This chain joins TRBV28 and TRBJ2-3; TRBD2 matches 7 bases. J lost 6 bases, V lost 6 bases, and 9 bases had no gene match. This CDR3 is 14 amino acids long. From germline, CDR1 is MDHEN and CDR2 SYDVKM. CDR3 amino acids: CASSRAGNLDTQYF. The DNA of the CDR3 is TGTGCCAGCAGCCGAGCGGGAAATTTGGATACGCAGTATTTT.

This clonotype came up a few times. The J gene is TRBJ2-1, the V gene TRBV24-1; no definite D call. The germline V gene has CDR1 KGHDR and CDR2 SFDVKD. This CDR3 spans 14 amino acids. Deletions cut 1 base from V and 8 bases from J, with 11 bases between. CDR3 DNA: TGTGCCACCAGTGATTTAGGCCCGATCGATGAGCAGTTCTTC. This sequence encodes CATSDLGPIDEQFF.

This clonotype was picked up a small number of times. V is TRBV11-2 and J is TRBJ2-1; 7 nucleotides line up with TRBD2. The CDR3 contains 15 residues. With 3 bases clipped from V and 9 bases from J, the junction kept 11 bases outside the gene matches. Per germline, CDR1 SGHAT and CDR2 FQNNGV. CDR3 loop: CASSFAGLDAGEQFF. The CDR3 region has the DNA TGTGCCAGCAGCTTCGCAGGACTAGATGCGGGTGAGCAGTTCTTC. Filled out from reference TRBV11-2 and TRBJ2-1, the complete variable domain reads EAGVAQSPRYKIIEKRQSVAFWCNPISGHATLYWYQQILGQGPKLLIQFQNNGVVDDSQLPKDRFSAERLKGVDSTLKIQPAKLEDSAVYLCASSFAGLDAGEQFFGPGTRLTVL.

Notes on this clonotype: Possible read error: a much larger clone is one base away. The chain uses TRBV9 and TRBJ2-1; 8 nucleotides match TRBD2. CDR3 length equals 15 residues. Germline assignment: CDR1 SGDLS and CDR2 YYNGEE. The CDR3 sequence is CAGSASGTSVNEQFF. The CDR3 nucleotides read TGTGCCGGCAGCGCCTCCGGGACTAGTGTGAATGAGCAGTTCTTC. Full variable domain (remainder filled in from reference TRBV9 and TRBJ2-1): DSGVTQTPKHLITATGQRVTLRCSPRSGDLSVYWYQQSLDQGLQFLIQYYNGEERAKGNILERFSAQQFPDLHSELNLSSLELGDSALYFCAGSASGTSVNEQFFGPGTRLTVL.

This clonotype was recorded at least ten times. The chain employs TRBV7-2 and TRBJ1-3; TRBD1 is a possible D gene (6 bases). The CDR3 loop spans 16 amino acids. Per the germline V gene, CDR1 is SGHTA and CDR2 is FQGNSA. Trimming left V 0 bases short and J 2 bases short, with 11 bases between. CDR3 bases: TGTGCCAGCAGCTTAGCAGGGCAGGGGACTGGAAACACCATATATTTT. As protein: CASSLAGQGTGNTIYF.

This clonotype was counted a few times. A read error may produce the germline difference seen at one junction end. The chain couples TRBV5-1 to TRBJ2-3; 11 bases line up with TRBD2. The CDR3 is made up of 17 amino acids. CDR1 SGHRS and CDR2 YFSETQ come from the germline V gene. The CDR3 protein is CASSYSIAGGRTDTQYF. The CDR3 DNA is TGTGCCAGCAGCTATTCAATAGCGGGGGGGCGCACAGATACGCAGTATTTT.

The table lists this clonotype with a few counts. The chain recombines TRBV7-2 with TRBJ1-1; unclear D gene. The CDR3 is made up of 13 amino acids. Germline V lookup: CDR1 SGHTA, CDR2 FQGNSA. V was cut by 6 bases and J by 3 bases, with 11 bases left in between. DNA of the CDR3: TGTGCCAGCAGTTTCAAATGGGACACTGAAGCTTTCTTT. Protein sequence: CASSFKWDTEAFF.